This TCR beta chain was retrieved from a study of blood T cell repertoires in COVID-19. Looking at the study overall: The origin of the acute and convalescent COVID-19 samples was the United States, Italy and Spain. From T cells, B-cell-depleted T cells, or PBMCs came the material, which was cDNA or gDNA.

In the authors' methods: Estimation of nucleated cell counts was performed using reference gene primer amplification. Profiled with immunoSEQ multiplex PCR; TCRdb holds only in-frame clones, not every one. V and J calls and clone size are as listed in that table; D and trimming were resolved from the DNA. The repertoire holds some 140,000 clones, with roughly four fifths as singletons. V lost 4 bases and J lost 0, with 10 bases in between. Germline CDR1 and CDR2: SGHKS and YYEKEE (reference sequence). The CDR3 has 14 residues. This chain connects TRBV5-5 to TRBJ1-1, with D tentatively TRBD1 (6 bases). The sequence derives from an elderly man with acute or convalescent COVID-19. The material sequenced was peripheral blood. The CDR3 sequence is CASSRQVMNTEAFF. The DNA of the CDR3 is TGTGCCAGCAGCCGACAGGTCATGAACACTGAAGCTTTCTTT.